This T cell receptor (beta chain) was documented in a study of T cells in Graves' hyperthyroidism and ophthalmopathy. Study outcomes and limitations: Most thyroid clonotypes with frequency above 0.001 were detected in blood.

Diagnoses were made from clinical symptoms, serum measures (thyroxine and TRAb), thyroid ultrasound and orbital computed tomography. Researchers took RNA transcripts and amplified the TCR beta CDR3 regions from them. Initially, a first-round RT-PCR of the TCR CDR3 employed the HTBI primer set. MiXCR, applied by TCRdb to the multiplex PCR reads, yields one record per CDR3 protein. This sample has 490,000 or so distinct CDR3 sequences, with about 46% found just once. Worth noting for this clonotype: What it recognizes is unknown.

CDR1 ENHRY and CDR2 SYGVKD come from the germline V gene. Trimming stripped 2 bases from V and 7 bases from J, with 17 bases between. The CDR3 spans 15 residues. The chain links TRBV10-3 to TRBJ2-5; no firm D call. This clonotype was obtained from an adult woman with Graves' disease, either hyperthyroidism or ophthalmopathy (not recorded which). Sequenced input: peripheral blood or thyroid tissue (not recorded which). The CDR3 spells CAISEGVVIFGTQYF. CDR3 nucleotide sequence: TGTGCCATCAGTGAGGGGGTGGTTATCTTTGGGACCCAGTACTTC.